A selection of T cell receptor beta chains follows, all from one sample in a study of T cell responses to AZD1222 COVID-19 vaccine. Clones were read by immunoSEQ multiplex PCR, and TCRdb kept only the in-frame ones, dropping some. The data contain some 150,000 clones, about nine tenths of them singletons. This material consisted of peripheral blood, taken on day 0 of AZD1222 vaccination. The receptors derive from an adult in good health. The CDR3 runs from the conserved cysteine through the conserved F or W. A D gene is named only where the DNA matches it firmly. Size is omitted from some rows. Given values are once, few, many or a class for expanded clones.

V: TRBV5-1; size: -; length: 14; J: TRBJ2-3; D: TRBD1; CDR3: CASSLGQGPDTQYF; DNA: TGCGCCAGCAGCTTGGGACAGGGCCCAGATACGCAGTATTTT
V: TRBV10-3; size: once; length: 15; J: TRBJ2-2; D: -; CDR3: CAIREGGANTGELFF; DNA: TGTGCCATCAGGGAGGGTGGGGCGAACACCGGGGAGCTGTTTTTT
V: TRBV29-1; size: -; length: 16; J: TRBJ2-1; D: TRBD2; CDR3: CSVEDAASGRYNEQFF; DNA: TGCAGCGTTGAAGATGCGGCTAGCGGGAGGTACAATGAGCAGTTCTTC
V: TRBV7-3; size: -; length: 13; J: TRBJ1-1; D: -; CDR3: CASSLRGNTEAFF; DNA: TGTGCCAGCAGCTTACGTGGGAACACTGAAGCTTTCTTT
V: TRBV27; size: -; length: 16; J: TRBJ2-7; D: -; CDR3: CASSWGVGDRSYEQYF; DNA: TGTGCCAGCAGCTGGGGGGTCGGAGACAGATCCTACGAGCAGTACTTC
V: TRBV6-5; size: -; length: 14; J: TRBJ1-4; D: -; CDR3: CASSREGLKEKLFF; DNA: TGTGCCAGCAGTCGGGAGGGTTTGAAGGAAAAACTGTTTTTT
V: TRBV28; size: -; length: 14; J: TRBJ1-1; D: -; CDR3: CASSIPVRTTEAFF; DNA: TGTGCCAGCAGTATACCAGTTCGGACCACTGAAGCTTTCTTT
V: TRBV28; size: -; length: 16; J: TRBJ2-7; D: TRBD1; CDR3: CASSATGTGGYYEQYF; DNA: TGTGCCAGCAGTGCTACTGGGACAGGGGGGTACTACGAGCAGTACTTC
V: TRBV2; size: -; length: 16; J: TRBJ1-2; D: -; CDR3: CASNQRGRKANYGYTF; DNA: TGTGCCAGCAATCAGAGAGGGCGCAAAGCTAACTATGGCTACACCTTC
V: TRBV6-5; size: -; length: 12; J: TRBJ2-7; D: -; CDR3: CASRGGSYEQYF; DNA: TGTGCCAGCAGGGGGGGCTCCTACGAGCAGTACTTC
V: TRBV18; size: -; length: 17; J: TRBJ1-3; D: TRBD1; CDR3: CASSPRGGGQAGNTIYF; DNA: TGTGCCAGCTCACCCCGTGGGGGAGGACAGGCTGGAAACACCATATATTTT
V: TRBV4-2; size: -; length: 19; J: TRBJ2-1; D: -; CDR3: CASSQDGAKGRLGSYEQFF; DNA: TGTGCCAGCAGCCAAGATGGGGCAAAAGGGAGACTAGGTAGTTATGAGCAGTTCTTC
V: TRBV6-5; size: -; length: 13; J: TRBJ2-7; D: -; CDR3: CASRKGGSYEQYF; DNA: TGTGCCAGCAGGAAGGGAGGTTCCTACGAGCAGTACTTC
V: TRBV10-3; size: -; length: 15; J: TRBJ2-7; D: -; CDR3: CAISEGQALVYEQYF; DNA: TGTGCCATCAGTGAGGGACAAGCCTTAGTCTACGAGCAGTACTTC
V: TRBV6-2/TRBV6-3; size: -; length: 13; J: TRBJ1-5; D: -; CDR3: CASSYRGHQPQHF; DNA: TGTGCCAGCAGTTACCGGGGGCATCAGCCCCAGCATTTT
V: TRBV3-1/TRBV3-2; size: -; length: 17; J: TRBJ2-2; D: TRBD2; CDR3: CASSQSSSGRMTGELFF; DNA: TGTGCCAGCAGCCAAAGCTCTAGCGGGAGAATGACCGGGGAGCTGTTTTTT
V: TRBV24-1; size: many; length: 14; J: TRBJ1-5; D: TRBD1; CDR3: CATSDKQGHQPQHF; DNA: TGTGCCACCAGTGATAAACAGGGGCATCAGCCCCAGCATTTT
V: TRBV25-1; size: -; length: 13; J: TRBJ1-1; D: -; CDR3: CASSEIDGTQAFF; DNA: TGTGCCAGCAGTGAAATAGATGGGACGCAAGCTTTCTTT
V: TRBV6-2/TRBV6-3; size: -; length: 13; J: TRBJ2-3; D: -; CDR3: CASSSTQRDTQYF; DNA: TGTGCCAGCAGTTCGACCCAGAGAGATACGCAGTATTTT
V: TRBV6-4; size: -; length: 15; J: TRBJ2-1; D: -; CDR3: CASSRTGSSYNEQFF; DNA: TGTGCCAGCAGCCGAACAGGGAGCTCCTACAATGAGCAGTTCTTC
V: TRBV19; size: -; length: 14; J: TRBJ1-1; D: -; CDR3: CASSIGGPNTEAFF; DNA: TGTGCCAGTAGTATCGGGGGGCCGAACACTGAAGCTTTCTTT
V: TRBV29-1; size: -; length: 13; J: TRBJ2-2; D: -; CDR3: CSVRTVLTGELFF; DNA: TGCAGCGTTAGGACAGTTCTAACCGGGGAGCTGTTTTTT
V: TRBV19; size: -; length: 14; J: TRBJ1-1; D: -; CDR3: CASSIDASSTEAFF; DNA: TGTGCCAGTAGTATAGATGCATCCTCGACTGAAGCTTTCTTT
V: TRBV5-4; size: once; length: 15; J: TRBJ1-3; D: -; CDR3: CASSFGGLAGNTIYF; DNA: TGTGCCAGCAGCTTCGGGGGATTAGCTGGAAACACCATATATTTT
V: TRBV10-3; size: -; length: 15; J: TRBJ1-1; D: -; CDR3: CAISELAGSRAEAFF; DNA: TGTGCCATCAGTGAGTTAGCGGGAAGTAGGGCTGAAGCTTTCTTT
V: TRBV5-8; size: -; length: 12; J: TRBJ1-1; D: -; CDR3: CASSRNRAEAFF; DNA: TGTGCCAGCAGCCGAAACCGCGCTGAAGCTTTCTTT
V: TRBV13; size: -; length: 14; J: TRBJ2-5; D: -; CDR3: CASSSRTKQETQYF; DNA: TGTGCCAGCAGCTCGAGGACTAAACAAGAGACCCAGTACTTC
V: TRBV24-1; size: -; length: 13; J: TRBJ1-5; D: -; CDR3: CATSDSADQPQHF; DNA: TGTGCCACCAGTGACTCAGCTGATCAGCCCCAGCATTTT
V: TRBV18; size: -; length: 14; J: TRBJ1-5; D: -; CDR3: CASSFLEGDQPQHF; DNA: TGTGCCAGCTCATTTTTAGAGGGTGATCAGCCCCAGCATTTT
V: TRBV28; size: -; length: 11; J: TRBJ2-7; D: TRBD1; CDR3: CASNDRDEQYF; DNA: TGTGCCAGCAATGACAGGGACGAGCAGTACTTC
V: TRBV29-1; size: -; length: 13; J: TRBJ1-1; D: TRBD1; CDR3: CSVGQGVNTEAFF; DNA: TGCAGCGTTGGGCAGGGGGTGAACACTGAAGCTTTCTTT
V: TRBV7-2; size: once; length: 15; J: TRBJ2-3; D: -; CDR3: CASSLTRDRGDTQYF; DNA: TGTGCCAGCAGCTTGACTCGGGACCGGGGTGATACGCAGTATTTT
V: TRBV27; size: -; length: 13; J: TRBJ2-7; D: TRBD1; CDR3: CATRQTGEHEQYF; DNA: TGTGCCACGCGTCAAACAGGGGAACACGAGCAGTACTTC
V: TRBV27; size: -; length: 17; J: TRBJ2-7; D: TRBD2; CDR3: CASSPHPGTSGTYEQYF; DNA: TGTGCCAGCAGTCCACACCCAGGGACTAGCGGGACCTACGAGCAGTACTTC
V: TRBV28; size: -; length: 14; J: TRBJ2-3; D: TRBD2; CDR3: CASSKGGSVYTQYF; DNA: TGTGCCAGCAGTAAGGGCGGGAGTGTGTATACGCAGTATTTT
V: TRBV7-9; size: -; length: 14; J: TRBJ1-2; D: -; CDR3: CASSLARGGSSYTF; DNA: TGTGCCAGCAGCTTAGCCAGGGGCGGTAGTAGCTACACCTTC
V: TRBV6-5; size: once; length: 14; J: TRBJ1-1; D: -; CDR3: CASSYSTRRTEAFF; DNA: TGTGCCAGCAGTTACTCCACGAGGAGGACTGAAGCTTTCTTT
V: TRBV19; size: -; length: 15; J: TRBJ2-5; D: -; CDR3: CASSMGWAVQETQYF; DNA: TGTGCCAGTAGTATGGGTTGGGCAGTTCAAGAGACCCAGTACTTC
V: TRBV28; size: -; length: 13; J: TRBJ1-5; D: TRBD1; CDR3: CASRRQGVQPQHF; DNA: TGTGCCAGCAGAAGACAGGGGGTCCAGCCCCAGCATTTT
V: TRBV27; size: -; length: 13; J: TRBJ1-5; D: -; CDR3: CASSLSGNQPQHF; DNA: TGTGCCAGCAGTTTATCGGGGAATCAGCCCCAGCATTTT
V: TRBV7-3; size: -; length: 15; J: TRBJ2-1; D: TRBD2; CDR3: CASSSELAGYNEQFF; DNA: TGTGCCAGCAGCTCGGAACTAGCGGGATACAATGAGCAGTTCTTC
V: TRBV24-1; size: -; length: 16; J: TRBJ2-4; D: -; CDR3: CATSDSKGGHTNIQYF; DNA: TGTGCCACCAGTGATTCCAAGGGGGGCCACACAAACATTCAGTACTTC
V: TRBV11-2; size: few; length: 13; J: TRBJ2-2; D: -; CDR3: CASSSRGDGELFF; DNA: TGTGCCAGCAGCTCCCGAGGGGACGGGGAGCTGTTTTTT
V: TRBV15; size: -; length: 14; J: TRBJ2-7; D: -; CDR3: CATSRVYGSYEQYF; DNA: TGTGCCACCAGCAGAGTATATGGGTCTTACGAGCAGTACTTC
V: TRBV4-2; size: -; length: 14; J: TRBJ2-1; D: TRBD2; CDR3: CASSLSGSRDEQFF; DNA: TGTGCCAGCAGCCTAAGCGGGAGTAGGGATGAGCAGTTCTTC
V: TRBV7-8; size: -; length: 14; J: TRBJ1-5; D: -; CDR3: CASSLVAAAQPQHF; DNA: TGTGCCAGCAGCTTAGTGGCAGCGGCTCAGCCCCAGCATTTT
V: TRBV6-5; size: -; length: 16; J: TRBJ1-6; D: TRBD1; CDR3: CASSYWRQGDNSPLHF; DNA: TGTGCCAGCAGTTACTGGCGACAGGGGGATAATTCACCCCTCCACTTT
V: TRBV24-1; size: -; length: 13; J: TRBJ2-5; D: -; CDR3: CATSDHRQETQYF; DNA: TGTGCCACCAGTGATCACAGACAAGAGACCCAGTACTTC